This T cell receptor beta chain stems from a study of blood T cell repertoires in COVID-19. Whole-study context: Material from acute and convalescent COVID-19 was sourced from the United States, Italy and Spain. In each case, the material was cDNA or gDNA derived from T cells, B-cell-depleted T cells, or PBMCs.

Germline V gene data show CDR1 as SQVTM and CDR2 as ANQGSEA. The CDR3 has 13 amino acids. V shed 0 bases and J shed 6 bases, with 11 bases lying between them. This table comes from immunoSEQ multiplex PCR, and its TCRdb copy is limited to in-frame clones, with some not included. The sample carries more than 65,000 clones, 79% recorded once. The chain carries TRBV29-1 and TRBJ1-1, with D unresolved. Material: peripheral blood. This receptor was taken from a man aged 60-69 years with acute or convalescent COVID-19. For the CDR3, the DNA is TGCAGCGTTGAAGAACGGAGCGGGGCTGAAGCTTTCTTT. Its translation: CSVEERSGAEAFF.